What follows is one TCR beta chain and its context. This clonotype was detected only a few times. Its antigen remains unidentified. Qualities for individual bases were not recorded, and no much larger clone is one base off. From its cysteine to its valine, the CDR3 spans 14 amino acids. Only CDR3 DNA is held: 42 bases, read in frame from base 1. Reading the germline V gene gives CDR1 MGHDK and CDR2 SYGVNS. V trim: 5 bases; J trim: 4 bases; unmatched bases: 7. The listed sequencing device is Illumina NovaSeq 6000. Synthesis of TCR cDNA relied on 5'RACE template switching, a step that introduced a universal primer site along with unique molecular identifiers. cDNA synthesis was primed from both the TCR alpha and TCR beta constant segments. Library amplification used two PCR steps, and the second PCR step added sample barcodes and sequencing adapters. Sequencing of libraries was performed on Illumina HiSeq 2500 (2x100 bp) or NovaSeq (2x150 bp). In the paper's pipeline: Reads were demultiplexed and collapsed into UMI consensus sequences with MIGEC, and V(D)J alignment was performed with MiXCR. Vaccine-responding clonotypes were identified with edgeR using replicate PBMC samples, with FDR below 0.01 and a log2 fold change above 5 up to day 15 being required. Each bulk clonotype was labeled CD4 or CD8 based on which sequenced repertoire, CD4 or CD8, contained the clonotype at higher abundance. TCRdb reprocessed the public reads (quality trimming at Q25 with fastp, clone calling with MiXCR) and kept in-frame beta chains. Here each entry gathers all rows of one CDR3 protein and keeps the most common genes and DNA. TCRdb's processing, not the authors', yielded these V and J calls. Counted in this sample were 280,000 or so distinct CDR3 sequences; around 9.3% of them appeared once. The ten largest clones take up about 3.7% of the sample.

The record originates from a study of T cells after yellow fever vaccination (dated by TCRdb to the late 2010s). Concerning the study at large: Libraries from fractions with low cell numbers were prepared with the SMART-Seq v4 Ultra Low Input RNA kit. Bulk TCR alpha and beta repertoires were sequenced longitudinally to track T-cell clones before and after primary and booster YFV17D yellow fever vaccination. The cohort comprised two healthy male donors, one aged 18 to 30 and one aged 30 to 40 years. Blood was collected at multiple timepoints before and after primary and secondary immunization, and bulk PBMC replicates and cell subsets were isolated. The paper as a whole reports these results and caveats: A small share of clonotypes was detected in both CD4 and CD8 compartments, with the overlap likely arising from convergent recombination. After the booster, most clones that had expanded after primary vaccination were detected again (roughly 96% of CD4 and 70% to 90% of CD8), suggesting broad maintenance of memory. Computational filtering was required because FACS-sorted repertoires could contain abundant contaminating clonotypes from the bulk population. Because the study included only two donors, the extent to which the findings can be generalized is limited. Compared with the primary T-cell response, the secondary T-cell response was weaker but faster, peaking on day 5 rather than day 15.

Interpreted using the paper, the treatment or condition label stands for: live attenuated yellow fever vaccine strain. A standard Ficoll-Paque protocol was used to isolate PBMCs from peripheral blood. Dynabeads CD4 and CD8 positive selection kits were used to isolate CD4 and CD8 T-cell fractions. TriZol was used to extract RNA from bulk PBMCs, CD4 and CD8 fractions, and dextramer-positive and dextramer-negative fractions. The material was CD4+ T cells sorted from PBMCs, obtained 5 days after the yellow fever booster vaccination. The sequence derives from a man aged 18-30 years who received the YFV17D yellow fever vaccine. This receptor chain uses TRBV25-1 and TRBJ2-7, with TRBD1 identical over 8 junction bases. The base sequence is TGTGCCAGCAGTTTGACAGGGGCGAGATACGAGCAGTACGTC. Its translation reads: CASSLTGARYEQYV.